This TCR beta chain was recovered during a study of T cell responses to AZD1222 COVID-19 vaccine. Study-level findings and limits: Donors skewed white British and female; clonal diversity was possibly underestimated. CD4 TCRs covered the whole spike, strongest at regions 160-218 and 743-854.

Sequencing used immunoSEQ multiplex PCR; TCRdb keeps in-frame clones, though not all of them. The repertoire has 130,000 to 150,000 clones, under 95% of them found once; the top ten carry about 2%. Points on this clone: Antigen unknown.

The TCR originated in an adult who received the AZD1222 COVID-19 vaccine. Sample: peripheral blood, taken 28 days after the second AZD1222 dose.

This chain's CDR3 is CASSADWGNQPQHF. In DNA, the CDR3 is TGCGCCAGCAGTGCTGACTGGGGCAATCAGCCCCAGCATTTT. The V gene is TRBV10-2, the J gene TRBJ1-5; D unclear. V was trimmed by 4 bases and J by 2 bases, leaving 9 bases between them. Germline lookup yields CDR1 WSHSY and CDR2 SAAADI. The CDR3 consists of 14 residues.